This T cell receptor (beta chain) was recorded in a study of T cell responses to AZD1222 COVID-19 vaccine. Whole-study results and caveats: Donors skewed white British and female; clonal diversity was possibly underestimated. Vaccine-associated CD4 TCRs ranged over spike, dominating at 160-218 and 743-854. No repertoire was sampled before or during the peak T cell response, only after it. The reported proportion of spike-specific TCRs targeting unmutated variant regions was nearly half.

The CDR3 totals 15 residues. The V gene end was trimmed by 3 bases and the J gene end by 6 bases; junction bases not matched to a gene: 8. Germline assignment: CDR1 MDHEN and CDR2 SYDVKM. Here immunoSEQ multiplex PCR was the method, and the copy in TCRdb shows in-frame clones only, minus some. This sample yields roughly 130,000 clones, of which roughly 89% are seen a single time; 5.5% belongs to the top ten. Worth noting for this clone: Antigen: not known.

This clonotype was obtained from an adult in good health. The chain joins TRBV28 to TRBJ1-3, with 7 bases lining up with TRBD1. The sequencing used peripheral blood, collected on day 0 of AZD1222 vaccination. The CDR3 is CASSFPGQPENTIYF. CDR3 DNA: TGTGCCAGCAGTTTTCCGGGACAGCCGGAAAACACCATATATTTT.